These T cell receptor beta chains were read from a single sample in a study of vaccination and CD4 T cells after COVID-19. One entry per CDR3 protein, called by TCRdb with MiXCR from the PCR reads. The sample consists of about 25,000 distinct CDR3 sequences, roughly 50% of them appearing once. Their antigens remain unidentified. Sequencing was carried out using CD4+ T cells from blood, cultured in vitro. Receptors originate from a human donor who had recovered from COVID-19. The CDR3 runs from the conserved cysteine through the conserved F or W. D genes are given only for firm matches. Rows may omit the clone size; those that give it use once, few, many or a size class.

v_gene: TRBV20-1
j_gene: TRBJ1-1
d_gene: .
abundance: .
CDR3aa: CSARDPVHGGRTEAFF
CDR3nt: TGCAGTGCTAGAGATCCTGTTCACGGGGGGAGGACTGAAGCTTTCTTT

v_gene: TRBV10-3
j_gene: TRBJ2-3
d_gene: TRBD1
abundance: .
CDR3aa: CAIRGDRRTSDTQYF
CDR3nt: TGTGCCATCAGGGGGGACAGGCGGACGTCGGATACGCAGTATTTT

v_gene: TRBV20-1
j_gene: TRBJ1-2
d_gene: TRBD1
abundance: .
CDR3aa: CSAIPRQGHYGYTF
CDR3nt: TGCAGTGCTATCCCTCGACAGGGACACTATGGCTACACCTTC

v_gene: TRBV28
j_gene: TRBJ1-1
d_gene: .
abundance: .
CDR3aa: CATGYTEAFF
CDR3nt: TGTGCCACGGGCTATACTGAAGCTTTCTTT

v_gene: TRBV20-1
j_gene: TRBJ2-5
d_gene: TRBD2
abundance: few
CDR3aa: CSARGLAGRYQETQYF
CDR3nt: TGCAGTGCTCGCGGACTAGCGGGGCGGTACCAAGAGACCCAGTACTTC

v_gene: TRBV11-2
j_gene: TRBJ2-2
d_gene: TRBD2
abundance: .
CDR3aa: CASSLRLAGYTGELFF
CDR3nt: TGTGCCAGCAGCTTAAGGCTAGCGGGCTACACCGGGGAGCTGTTTTTT

v_gene: TRBV18
j_gene: TRBJ1-1
d_gene: .
abundance: .
CDR3aa: CASSPQGIEAFF
CDR3nt: TGTGCCAGCTCACCACAAGGGATTGAAGCTTTCTTT

v_gene: TRBV2
j_gene: TRBJ2-7
d_gene: TRBD1
abundance: few
CDR3aa: CASSDWDRAYEQYF
CDR3nt: TGTGCCAGCAGTGACTGGGACAGGGCCTACGAGCAGTACTTC

v_gene: TRBV6-5
j_gene: TRBJ2-7
d_gene: .
abundance: .
CDR3aa: CASSYSSDYEQYF
CDR3nt: TGTGCCAGCAGTTACTCCTCAGACTACGAGCAGTACTTC

v_gene: TRBV20-1
j_gene: TRBJ2-1
d_gene: TRBD2
abundance: few
CDR3aa: CSAATSGGAYNEQFF
CDR3nt: TGCAGTGCCGCTACTAGCGGGGGGGCCTACAATGAGCAGTTCTTC

v_gene: TRBV20-1
j_gene: TRBJ2-3
d_gene: TRBD2
abundance: .
CDR3aa: CSAIPPSGSTDTQYF
CDR3nt: TGCAGTGCTATCCCCCCTAGCGGGAGCACAGATACGCAGTATTTT

v_gene: TRBV6-1
j_gene: TRBJ2-7
d_gene: TRBD2
abundance: .
CDR3aa: CASRGLAGDYEQYF
CDR3nt: TGTGCCAGCAGGGGACTAGCGGGGGATTACGAGCAGTACTTC

v_gene: TRBV24-1
j_gene: TRBJ2-7
d_gene: .
abundance: few
CDR3aa: CATSDFSGEQYF
CDR3nt: TGTGCCACCAGTGATTTCAGTGGCGAGCAGTACTTC

v_gene: TRBV10-3
j_gene: TRBJ1-2
d_gene: .
abundance: .
CDR3aa: CAIKQDSSSYGYTF
CDR3nt: TGTGCCATCAAGCAGGACTCGTCGTCGTATGGCTACACCTTC

v_gene: TRBV30
j_gene: TRBJ1-2
d_gene: .
abundance: .
CDR3aa: CAWSGSTISREIYGYTF
CDR3nt: TGTGCCTGGAGTGGTTCTACAATTTCCAGGGAGATCTATGGCTACACCTTC

v_gene: TRBV20-1
j_gene: TRBJ2-7
d_gene: .
abundance: .
CDR3aa: CSSVLGHEQYF
CDR3nt: TGCAGTAGTGTTTTGGGGCACGAGCAGTACTTC

v_gene: TRBV7-8
j_gene: TRBJ1-3
d_gene: .
abundance: .
CDR3aa: CASSPDRSGNTIYF
CDR3nt: TGTGCCAGCAGCCCGGATCGTTCTGGAAACACCATATATTTT

v_gene: TRBV7-3
j_gene: TRBJ2-1
d_gene: TRBD2
abundance: .
CDR3aa: CASSPQGLAGQFF
CDR3nt: TGTGCCAGCAGCCCCCAGGGACTAGCGGGTCAGTTCTTC

v_gene: TRBV20-1
j_gene: TRBJ2-7
d_gene: .
abundance: .
CDR3aa: CSASPTGNYEQYF
CDR3nt: TGCAGTGCTAGCCCCACAGGAAACTACGAGCAGTACTTC

v_gene: TRBV28
j_gene: TRBJ2-2
d_gene: TRBD2
abundance: few
CDR3aa: CASSLWKLAGGPGELFF
CDR3nt: TGTGCCAGCAGTTTGTGGAAACTAGCGGGAGGGCCCGGGGAGCTGTTTTTT

v_gene: TRBV7-6
j_gene: TRBJ2-7
d_gene: TRBD1
abundance: .
CDR3aa: CASSTPDRAVDEQYF
CDR3nt: TGTGCCAGCAGCACCCCCGACAGGGCCGTAGACGAGCAGTACTTC

v_gene: TRBV18
j_gene: TRBJ2-7
d_gene: .
abundance: .
CDR3aa: CASSAESSYEQYF
CDR3nt: TGTGCCAGCTCGGCAGAGAGCTCCTACGAGCAGTACTTC

v_gene: TRBV7-2
j_gene: TRBJ1-1
d_gene: .
abundance: .
CDR3aa: CASSWSGNTEAFF
CDR3nt: TGTGCCAGCAGCTGGTCAGGTAACACTGAAGCTTTCTTT

v_gene: TRBV10-1
j_gene: TRBJ2-5
d_gene: .
abundance: few
CDR3aa: CASSAVRWETQYF
CDR3nt: TGCGCCAGCAGTGCCGTTCGGTGGGAGACCCAGTACTTC

v_gene: TRBV7-2
j_gene: TRBJ1-2
d_gene: .
abundance: .
CDR3aa: CASSKSKDTHYGYTF
CDR3nt: TGTGCCAGCAGCAAGAGTAAGGACACCCACTATGGCTACACCTTC

v_gene: TRBV12-3/TRBV12-4
j_gene: TRBJ1-5
d_gene: .
abundance: few
CDR3aa: CASSPMWDQPQHF
CDR3nt: TGTGCCAGCAGTCCGATGTGGGATCAGCCCCAGCATTTT

v_gene: TRBV9
j_gene: TRBJ1-1
d_gene: .
abundance: .
CDR3aa: CASSVLGGEAFF
CDR3nt: TGTGCCAGCAGCGTTCTGGGTGGTGAAGCTTTCTTT

v_gene: TRBV7-9
j_gene: TRBJ2-5
d_gene: TRBD2
abundance: few
CDR3aa: CASSPTSGSRETQYF
CDR3nt: TGTGCCAGCAGCCCCACTAGCGGGAGTAGGGAGACCCAGTACTTC

v_gene: TRBV12-3/TRBV12-4
j_gene: TRBJ1-1
d_gene: .
abundance: .
CDR3aa: CASSDGWRRLNTEAFF
CDR3nt: TGTGCCAGCAGCGATGGGTGGAGGCGGTTGAACACTGAAGCTTTCTTT

v_gene: TRBV27
j_gene: TRBJ1-6
d_gene: .
abundance: .
CDR3aa: CASPNSPLHF
CDR3nt: TGTGCCAGCCCGAATTCACCCCTCCACTTT

v_gene: TRBV6-2/TRBV6-3
j_gene: TRBJ1-1
d_gene: .
abundance: .
CDR3aa: CASRPLKPVRQDTEAFF
CDR3nt: TGTGCCAGCAGACCCCTCAAGCCGGTCCGCCAGGACACTGAAGCTTTCTTT

v_gene: TRBV6-1
j_gene: TRBJ1-1
d_gene: TRBD1
abundance: .
CDR3aa: CASSPRTGGMNTEAFF
CDR3nt: TGTGCCAGCAGCCCTCGGACAGGGGGGATGAACACTGAAGCTTTCTTT

v_gene: TRBV20-1
j_gene: TRBJ2-1
d_gene: TRBD2
abundance: few
CDR3aa: CSARAWASGRYNEQFF
CDR3nt: TGCAGTGCTAGAGCTTGGGCTAGCGGGAGGTACAATGAGCAGTTCTTC

v_gene: TRBV7-9
j_gene: TRBJ1-4
d_gene: .
abundance: .
CDR3aa: CASSSARRKLFF
CDR3nt: TGTGCCAGCAGCTCGGCGAGGCGAAAACTGTTTTTT

v_gene: TRBV20-1
j_gene: TRBJ1-2
d_gene: TRBD1
abundance: few
CDR3aa: CSARTQGAWYGYTF
CDR3nt: TGCAGTGCTAGGACACAGGGGGCGTGGTATGGCTACACCTTC

v_gene: TRBV20-1
j_gene: TRBJ1-6
d_gene: TRBD1
abundance: .
CDR3aa: CSAQGRDRGRSSYNSPLHF
CDR3nt: TGCAGTGCCCAGGGACGGGACAGGGGGCGAAGCTCCTATAATTCACCCCTCCACTTT

v_gene: TRBV18
j_gene: TRBJ2-1
d_gene: .
abundance: .
CDR3aa: CASSPPRASRTYNEQFF
CDR3nt: TGTGCCAGCTCACCACCCCGGGCCTCCCGAACCTACAATGAGCAGTTCTTC

v_gene: TRBV28
j_gene: TRBJ1-5
d_gene: .
abundance: few
CDR3aa: CASSPYRANQPQHF
CDR3nt: TGTGCCAGCAGTCCATACAGGGCCAATCAGCCCCAGCATTTT

v_gene: TRBV2
j_gene: TRBJ1-6
d_gene: .
abundance: few
CDR3aa: CASSHNSPLHF
CDR3nt: TGTGCCAGTAGCCATAATTCACCCCTCCACTTT

v_gene: TRBV7-9
j_gene: TRBJ1-3
d_gene: TRBD1
abundance: once
CDR3aa: CASKATGTGNTIYF
CDR3nt: TGTGCCAGCAAGGCGACAGGGACGGGAAACACCATATATTTT

v_gene: TRBV11-3
j_gene: TRBJ1-2
d_gene: .
abundance: .
CDR3aa: CASSSDAHRDTRGYTF
CDR3nt: TGTGCCAGCAGCTCGGACGCCCACAGGGATACGCGCGGCTACACCTTC

v_gene: TRBV14
j_gene: TRBJ1-2
d_gene: TRBD1
abundance: few
CDR3aa: CASSQEARQGLGGYTF
CDR3nt: TGTGCCAGCAGCCAAGAGGCCCGACAGGGCTTGGGAGGCTACACCTTC

v_gene: TRBV20-1
j_gene: TRBJ2-7
d_gene: .
abundance: few
CDR3aa: CSAPATETYEQYF
CDR3nt: TGCAGTGCTCCCGCGACAGAAACCTACGAGCAGTACTTC

v_gene: TRBV6-1
j_gene: TRBJ1-6
d_gene: .
abundance: few
CDR3aa: CASHQAVQRANSPLHF
CDR3nt: TGTGCCAGCCATCAAGCAGTTCAGAGGGCGAATTCACCCCTCCACTTT

v_gene: TRBV7-2
j_gene: TRBJ1-4
d_gene: .
abundance: .
CDR3aa: CASSLDRGVTNEKLFF
CDR3nt: TGTGCCAGCAGCTTAGATAGGGGGGTGACTAATGAAAAACTGTTTTTT

v_gene: TRBV12-3/TRBV12-4
j_gene: TRBJ2-1
d_gene: .
abundance: .
CDR3aa: CASSLMGHNEQFF
CDR3nt: TGTGCCAGCAGTTTAATGGGGCACAATGAGCAGTTCTTC

v_gene: TRBV28
j_gene: TRBJ1-6
d_gene: .
abundance: .
CDR3aa: CASSATGTGVSSPLHF
CDR3nt: TGTGCCAGCAGTGCGACAGGTACCGGGGTTAGCTCACCCCTCCACTTT

v_gene: TRBV6-5
j_gene: TRBJ1-2
d_gene: .
abundance: few
CDR3aa: CASSYSKGQHGYGYTF
CDR3nt: TGTGCCAGCAGTTACTCGAAAGGGCAGCATGGCTATGGCTACACCTTC

v_gene: TRBV6-5
j_gene: TRBJ2-5
d_gene: .
abundance: few
CDR3aa: CASSYGQGMGSETQYF
CDR3nt: TGTGCCAGCAGTTACGGCCAGGGGATGGGGTCGGAGACCCAGTACTTC

v_gene: TRBV11-3
j_gene: TRBJ2-2
d_gene: TRBD1
abundance: .
CDR3aa: CASSPQTGDTGELFF
CDR3nt: TGTGCCAGCAGCCCTCAGACAGGGGACACCGGGGAGCTGTTTTTT

v_gene: TRBV28
j_gene: TRBJ1-5
d_gene: TRBD1
abundance: .
CDR3aa: CASTQAGTGKQPQHF
CDR3nt: TGTGCCAGCACCCAAGCCGGGACAGGGAAACAGCCCCAGCATTTT

v_gene: TRBV6-5
j_gene: TRBJ1-6
d_gene: TRBD1
abundance: .
CDR3aa: CASSYSRGGSTGGNSPLHF
CDR3nt: TGTGCCAGCAGTTACTCGAGAGGAGGCTCGACAGGGGGTAATTCACCCCTCCACTTT

v_gene: TRBV15
j_gene: TRBJ1-4
d_gene: TRBD1
abundance: few
CDR3aa: CATSREYRGNEKLFF
CDR3nt: TGTGCCACCAGCAGAGAGTACAGGGGAAACGAAAAACTGTTTTTT

v_gene: TRBV6-2/TRBV6-3
j_gene: TRBJ2-5
d_gene: TRBD1
abundance: .
CDR3aa: CASSYSGTGGETQYF
CDR3nt: TGTGCCAGCAGTTACTCCGGGACAGGGGGCGAGACCCAGTACTTC

v_gene: TRBV25-1
j_gene: TRBJ2-7
d_gene: .
abundance: .
CDR3aa: CASSEEGGSGNSYEQYF
CDR3nt: TGTGCCAGCAGTGAAGAAGGAGGTAGCGGCAACTCCTACGAGCAGTACTTC

v_gene: TRBV10-3
j_gene: TRBJ1-2
d_gene: .
abundance: .
CDR3aa: CASSYSTVSHYGYTF
CDR3nt: TGTGCCAGCAGTTACTCGACCGTTTCGCACTATGGCTACACCTTC

v_gene: TRBV7-2
j_gene: TRBJ1-1
d_gene: .
abundance: .
CDR3aa: CASSLDRENTEAFF
CDR3nt: TGTGCCAGCAGCTTAGACCGGGAGAACACTGAAGCTTTCTTT

v_gene: TRBV20-1
j_gene: TRBJ1-5
d_gene: .
abundance: .
CDR3aa: CSASPGEGGGPQHF
CDR3nt: TGCAGTGCTAGTCCCGGAGAGGGTGGCGGACCCCAGCATTTT

v_gene: TRBV5-1
j_gene: TRBJ2-3
d_gene: TRBD1
abundance: .
CDR3aa: CASSRGTGRDTDTQYF
CDR3nt: TGCGCCAGCAGCAGAGGGACAGGGAGGGACACAGATACGCAGTATTTT